This T cell receptor beta chain was captured by sequencing in a study of blood T cell repertoires in COVID-19. Study overall: The United States, Italy and Spain provided the acute and convalescent COVID-19 samples.

With 5 bases removed from V and 0 bases from J, the gap between germline ends came to 15 bases. This CDR3 region has 16 residues. Germline CDR1 KGHDR, CDR2 SFDVKD. Generated by immunoSEQ multiplex PCR, the TCRdb table keeps only in-frame clones and is missing some. The sample has 150,000 to 200,000 clones; 84% are singletons. The TCR sequence derives from a woman in her 70s with COVID-19, enrolled during active disease. The chain couples TRBV24-1 to TRBJ1-2; perhaps TRBD1 as D (6 bases). The material sequenced was peripheral blood. CDR3 amino acids: CATSAADRPSNYGYTF. As DNA, the CDR3 is TGTGCCACCAGTGCTGCTGACAGGCCCTCTAACTATGGCTACACCTTC.